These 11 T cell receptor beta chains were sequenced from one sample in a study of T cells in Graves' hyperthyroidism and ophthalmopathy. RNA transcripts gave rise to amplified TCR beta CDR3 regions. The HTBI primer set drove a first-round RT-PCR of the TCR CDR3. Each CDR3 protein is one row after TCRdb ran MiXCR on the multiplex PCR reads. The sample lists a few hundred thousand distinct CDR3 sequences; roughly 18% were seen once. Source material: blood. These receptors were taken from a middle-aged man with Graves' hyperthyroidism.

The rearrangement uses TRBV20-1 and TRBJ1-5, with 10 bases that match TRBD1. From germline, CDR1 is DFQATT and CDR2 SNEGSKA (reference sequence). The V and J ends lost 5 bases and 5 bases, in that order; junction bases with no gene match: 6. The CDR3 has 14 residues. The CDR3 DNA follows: TGCAGTGCTCAACCCGGGACAGGGGATCAGCCCCAGCATTTT. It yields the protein CSAQPGTGDQPQHF.

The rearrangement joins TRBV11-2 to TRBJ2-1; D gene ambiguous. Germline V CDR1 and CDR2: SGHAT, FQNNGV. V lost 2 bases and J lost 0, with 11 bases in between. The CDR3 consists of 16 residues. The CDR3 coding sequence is TGTGCCAGCAGCTTATCGGGCAGAAGCTCCTACAATGAGCAGTTCTTC. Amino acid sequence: CASSLSGRSSYNEQFF.

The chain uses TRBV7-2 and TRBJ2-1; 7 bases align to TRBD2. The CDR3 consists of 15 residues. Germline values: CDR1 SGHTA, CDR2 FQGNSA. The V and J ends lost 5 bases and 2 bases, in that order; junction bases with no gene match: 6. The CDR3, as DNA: TGTGCCAGCAGCCCCGTAGCGGGTGCCTACAATGAGCAGTTCTTC. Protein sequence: CASSPVAGAYNEQFF.

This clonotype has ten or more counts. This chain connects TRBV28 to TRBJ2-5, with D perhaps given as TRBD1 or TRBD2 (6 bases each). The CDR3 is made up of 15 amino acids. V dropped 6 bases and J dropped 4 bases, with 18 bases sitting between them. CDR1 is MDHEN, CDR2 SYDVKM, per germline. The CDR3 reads CASSPLRGLRETQYF. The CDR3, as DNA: TGTGCCAGCAGCCCCCTCCGGGGGCTAAGAGAGACCCAGTACTTC. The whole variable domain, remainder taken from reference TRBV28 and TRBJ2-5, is DVKVTQSSRYLVKRTGEKVFLECVQDMDHENMFWYRQDPGLGLRLIYFSYDVKMKEKGDIPEGYSVSREKKERFSLILESASTNQTSMYLCASSPLRGLRETQYFGPGTRLLVL.

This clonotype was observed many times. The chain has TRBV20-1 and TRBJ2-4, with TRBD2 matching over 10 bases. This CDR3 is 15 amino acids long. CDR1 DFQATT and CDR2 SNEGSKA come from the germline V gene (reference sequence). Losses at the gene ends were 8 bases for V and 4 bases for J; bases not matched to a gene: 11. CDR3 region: CSCLQAGGPKNIQYF. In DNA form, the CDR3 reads TGCAGTTGCCTACAAGCGGGGGGGCCTAAAAACATTCAGTACTTC.

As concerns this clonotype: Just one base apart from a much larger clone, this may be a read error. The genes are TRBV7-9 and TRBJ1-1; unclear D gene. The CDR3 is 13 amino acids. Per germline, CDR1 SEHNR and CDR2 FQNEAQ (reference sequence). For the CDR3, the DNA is TGTTTTGCGGCTCGGACGGGGAACACTGAAGCTTTCTTT. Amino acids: CFAARTGNTEAFF.

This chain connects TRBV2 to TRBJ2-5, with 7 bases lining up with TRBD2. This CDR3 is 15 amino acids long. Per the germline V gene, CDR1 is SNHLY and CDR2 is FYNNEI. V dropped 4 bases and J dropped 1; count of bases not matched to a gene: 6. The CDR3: CASSVRASGQETQYF. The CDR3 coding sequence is TGTGCCAGCAGTGTTCGGGCTAGCGGCCAAGAGACCCAGTACTTC.

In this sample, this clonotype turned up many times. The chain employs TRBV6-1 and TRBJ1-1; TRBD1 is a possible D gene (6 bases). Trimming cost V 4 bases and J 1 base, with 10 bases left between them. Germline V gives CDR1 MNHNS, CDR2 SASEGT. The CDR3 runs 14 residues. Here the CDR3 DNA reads TGTGCCAGCAGTGCCAACAGGGAGAACACTGAAGCTTTCTTT. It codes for CASSANRENTEAFF.

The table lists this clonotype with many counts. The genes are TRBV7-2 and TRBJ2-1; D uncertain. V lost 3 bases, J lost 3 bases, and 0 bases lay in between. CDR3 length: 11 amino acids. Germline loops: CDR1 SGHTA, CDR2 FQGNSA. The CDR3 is CASSFYNEQFF. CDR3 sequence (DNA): TGTGCCAGCAGCTTCTACAATGAGCAGTTCTTC.

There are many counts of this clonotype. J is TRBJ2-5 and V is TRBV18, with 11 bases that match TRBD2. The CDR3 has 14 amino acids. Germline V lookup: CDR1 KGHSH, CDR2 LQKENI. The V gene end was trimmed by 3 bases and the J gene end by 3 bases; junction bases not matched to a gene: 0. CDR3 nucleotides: TGTGCCAGCTCACCGGGACTAGCGGAAGAGACCCAGTACTTC. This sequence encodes CASSPGLAEETQYF. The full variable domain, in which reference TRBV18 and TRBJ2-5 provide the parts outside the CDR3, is NAGVMQNPRHLVRRRGQEARLRCSPMKGHSHVYWYRQLPEEGLKFMVYLQKENIIDESGMPKERFSAEFPKEGPSILRIQQVVRGDSAAYFCASSPGLAEETQYFGPGTRLLVL.

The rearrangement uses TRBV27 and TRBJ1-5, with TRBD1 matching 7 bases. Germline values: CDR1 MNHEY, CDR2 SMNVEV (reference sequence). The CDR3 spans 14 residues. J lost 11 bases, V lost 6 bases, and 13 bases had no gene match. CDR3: CASRITGAGGAQHF. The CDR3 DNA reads TGTGCCAGCAGAATAACAGGGGCGGGAGGGGCCCAGCATTTT.